The TCR beta chain under discussion was sequenced for a study of cytomegalovirus exposure and HLA in healthy donors. General study results and limits: In a later analysis, the majority of CMV-associated beta chains seemingly showed HLA restriction. TCR beta chain V- and J-gene trimming was linked, in a later analysis, to a missense variant in DCLRE1C. A few V segments could not be told apart, such as TRBV6-2 and TRBV6-3, and were left out. A later examination showed that TCR association rates differed by HLA locus, with DRB1 most and HLA-C fewest.

13 Jbeta primers and 60 Vbeta primers were used for the PCR. Method: immunoSEQ multiplex PCR; TCRdb's copy keeps in-frame clones and lacks some. The sample consists of around 140,000 clones, approximately 80% of them appearing once. The CDR3 runs 14 residues. Germline V CDR1 and CDR2: SGHNT, YYREEE (reference sequence). The V end was cut by 5 bases, the J end by 2 bases, with 14 bases between. As to this clone: Its specificity is unknown.

V is TRBV5-4 and J is TRBJ2-7; D perhaps matches TRBD1 (5 bases). The sequenced sample consisted of PBMCs. The sequence was obtained from a woman between 18 and 29 years old in good health and CMV-seronegative. The CDR3 here is CASRIDRGPYEQYF. In DNA, the CDR3 is TGTGCCAGCAGGATAGACAGAGGTCCCTACGAGCAGTACTTC.